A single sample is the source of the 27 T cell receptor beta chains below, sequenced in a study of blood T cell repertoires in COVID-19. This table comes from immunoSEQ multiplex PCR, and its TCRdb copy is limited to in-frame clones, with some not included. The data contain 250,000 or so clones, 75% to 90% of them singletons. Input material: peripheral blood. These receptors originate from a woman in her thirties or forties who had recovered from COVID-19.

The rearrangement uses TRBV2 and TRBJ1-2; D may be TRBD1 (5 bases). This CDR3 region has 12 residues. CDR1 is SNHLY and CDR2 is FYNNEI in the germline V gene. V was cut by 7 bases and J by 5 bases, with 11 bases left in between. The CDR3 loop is CASKAGGYGYTF. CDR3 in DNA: TGTGCCAGCAAGGCCGGGGGGTATGGCTACACCTTC.

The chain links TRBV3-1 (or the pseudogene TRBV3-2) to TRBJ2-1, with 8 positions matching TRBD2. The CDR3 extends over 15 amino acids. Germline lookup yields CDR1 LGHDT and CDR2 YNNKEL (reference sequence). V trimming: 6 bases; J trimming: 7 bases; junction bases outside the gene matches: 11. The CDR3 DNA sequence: TGTGCCAGCAGGCCCGAGACTAGCGACGAAAATGAGCAGTTCTTC. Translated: CASRPETSDENEQFF.

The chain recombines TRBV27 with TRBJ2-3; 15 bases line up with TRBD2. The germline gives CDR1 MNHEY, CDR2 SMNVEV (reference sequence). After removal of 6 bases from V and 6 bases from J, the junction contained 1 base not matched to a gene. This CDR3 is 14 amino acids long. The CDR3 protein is CASRGLAGGDTQYF. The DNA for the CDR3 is TGTGCCAGCAGAGGACTAGCGGGGGGGGATACGCAGTATTTT.

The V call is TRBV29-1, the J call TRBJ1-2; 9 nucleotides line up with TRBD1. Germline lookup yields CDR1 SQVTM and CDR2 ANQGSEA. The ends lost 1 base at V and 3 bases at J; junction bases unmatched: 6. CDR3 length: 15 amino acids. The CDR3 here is CSVEVGTGWDYGYTF. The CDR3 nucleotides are TGCAGCGTTGAAGTGGGGACAGGGTGGGACTATGGCTACACCTTC.

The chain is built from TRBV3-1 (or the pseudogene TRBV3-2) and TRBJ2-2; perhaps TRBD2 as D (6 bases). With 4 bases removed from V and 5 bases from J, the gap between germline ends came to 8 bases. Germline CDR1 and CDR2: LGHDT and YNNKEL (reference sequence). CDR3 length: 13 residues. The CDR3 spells CASSLSGTGELFF. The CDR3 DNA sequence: TGTGCCAGCAGCCTTAGCGGTACCGGGGAGCTGTTTTTT.

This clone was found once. CDR3: CAISAQGARETQYF. Here the CDR3 DNA reads TGTGCCATCAGTGCGCAGGGGGCGAGGGAGACCCAGTACTTC. The V call is TRBV10-3, the J call TRBJ2-5; 8 bases are a match to TRBD1. Germline V gene sequence: CDR1 ENHRY, CDR2 SYGVKD. The CDR3 runs 14 residues. V shed 4 bases, J shed 5 bases, and the junction held 6 bases outside the gene matches.

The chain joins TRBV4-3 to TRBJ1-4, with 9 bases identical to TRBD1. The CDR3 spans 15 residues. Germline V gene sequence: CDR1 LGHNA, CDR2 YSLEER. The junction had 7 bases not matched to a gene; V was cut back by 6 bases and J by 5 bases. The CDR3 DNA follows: TGCGCCAGCAGACACAGACAGGGGGGAAATGAAAAACTGTTTTTT. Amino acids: CASRHRQGGNEKLFF.

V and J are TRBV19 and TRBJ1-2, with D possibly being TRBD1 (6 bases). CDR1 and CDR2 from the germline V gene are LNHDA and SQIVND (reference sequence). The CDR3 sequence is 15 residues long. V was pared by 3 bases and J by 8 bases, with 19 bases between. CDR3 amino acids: CASSIRGNRPMGYTF. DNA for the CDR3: TGTGCCAGTAGTATTAGGGGGAACCGCCCTATGGGCTACACCTTC.

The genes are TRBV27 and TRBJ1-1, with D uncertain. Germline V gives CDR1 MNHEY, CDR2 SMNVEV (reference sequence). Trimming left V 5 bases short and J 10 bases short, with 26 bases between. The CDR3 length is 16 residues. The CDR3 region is CASSPSPGSSIFRAFF. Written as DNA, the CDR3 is TGTGCCAGCAGTCCCTCACCGGGGAGTTCCATCTTTAGAGCTTTCTTT.

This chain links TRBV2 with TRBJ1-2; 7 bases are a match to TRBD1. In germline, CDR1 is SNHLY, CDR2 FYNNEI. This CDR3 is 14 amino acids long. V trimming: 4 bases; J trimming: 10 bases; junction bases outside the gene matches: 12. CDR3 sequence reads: CASSALRDSSYYTF. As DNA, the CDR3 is TGTGCCAGCAGTGCGCTCCGGGACAGTAGTTACTACACCTTC.

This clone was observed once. The CDR3 sequence: CASSYPGQGGQPQHF. DNA of the CDR3: TGTGCCAGCAGTTACCCAGGACAGGGAGGTCAGCCCCAGCATTTT. The rearrangement links TRBV6-5 to TRBJ1-5; 8 nucleotides line up with TRBD1. With 2 bases clipped from V and 6 bases from J, the junction kept 6 bases outside the gene matches. CDR1 and CDR2 (germline): MNHEY, SVGAGI. The CDR3 length is 15 residues.

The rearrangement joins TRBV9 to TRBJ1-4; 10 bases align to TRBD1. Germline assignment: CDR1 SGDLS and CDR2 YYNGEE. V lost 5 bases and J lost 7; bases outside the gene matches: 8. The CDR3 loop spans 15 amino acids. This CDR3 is CASRQTGTGAEKLFF. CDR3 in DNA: TGTGCCAGCAGGCAAACCGGGACAGGGGCTGAAAAACTGTTTTTT.

The DNA for the CDR3 is TGTGCCAGCGGATCCCCGGGACAGGGGACCTACGAGCAGTACTTC. Translating gives CASGSPGQGTYEQYF. The chain links TRBV28 to TRBJ2-7, with 10 bases fitting TRBD1. J lost 2 bases, V lost 8 bases, and 9 bases had no gene match. The CDR3 length is 15 residues. In germline, CDR1 is MDHEN, CDR2 SYDVKM.

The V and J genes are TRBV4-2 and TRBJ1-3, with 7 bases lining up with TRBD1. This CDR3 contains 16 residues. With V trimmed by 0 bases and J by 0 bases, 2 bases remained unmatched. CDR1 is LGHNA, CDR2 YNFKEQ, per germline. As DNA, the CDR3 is TGTGCCAGCAGCCAAGAAGGGACAGACTCTGGAAACACCATATATTTT. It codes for CASSQEGTDSGNTIYF.

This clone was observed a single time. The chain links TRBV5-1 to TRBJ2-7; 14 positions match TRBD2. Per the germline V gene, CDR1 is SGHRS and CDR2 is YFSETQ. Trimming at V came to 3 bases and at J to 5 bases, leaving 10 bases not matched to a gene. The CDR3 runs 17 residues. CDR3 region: CASSSTSGGAQGDEQYF. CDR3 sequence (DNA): TGCGCCAGCAGCTCGACTAGCGGGGGGGCCCAGGGCGACGAGCAGTACTTC. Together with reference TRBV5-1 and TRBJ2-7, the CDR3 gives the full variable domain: KAGVTQTPRYLIKTRGQQVTLSCSPISGHRSVSWYQQTPGQGLQFLFEYFSETQRNKGNFPGRFSGRQFSNSRSEMNVSTLELGDSALYLCASSSTSGGAQGDEQYFGPGTRLTVT.

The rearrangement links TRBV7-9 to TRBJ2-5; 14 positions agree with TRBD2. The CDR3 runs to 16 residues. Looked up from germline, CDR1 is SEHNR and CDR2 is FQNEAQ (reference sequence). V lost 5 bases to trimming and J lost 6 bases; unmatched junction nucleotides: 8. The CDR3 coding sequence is TGTGCCAGCAGCCCTCGGGGGACTAGCGGGGGACAGACCCAGTACTTC. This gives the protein CASSPRGTSGGQTQYF.

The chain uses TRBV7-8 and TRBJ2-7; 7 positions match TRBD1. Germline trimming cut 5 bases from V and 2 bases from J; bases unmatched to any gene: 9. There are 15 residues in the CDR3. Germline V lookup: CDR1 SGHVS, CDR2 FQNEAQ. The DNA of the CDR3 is TGTGCCAGCAGCCCCCGGACAGGATCTCCCTACGAGCAGTACTTC. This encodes CASSPRTGSPYEQYF.

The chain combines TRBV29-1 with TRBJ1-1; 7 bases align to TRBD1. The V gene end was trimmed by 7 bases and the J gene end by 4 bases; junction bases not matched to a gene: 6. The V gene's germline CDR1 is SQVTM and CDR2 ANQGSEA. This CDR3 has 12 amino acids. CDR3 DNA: TGCAGCGCGAGACAGGGAGGCACTGAAGCTTTCTTT. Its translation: CSARQGGTEAFF.

CDR3 region: CASSGQGAYGYTF. The CDR3 nucleotides are TGTGCCAGCAGTGGACAGGGGGCTTATGGCTACACCTTC. V and J are TRBV25-1 and TRBJ1-2; 10 nucleotides match TRBD1. The germline V gene encodes CDR1 MGHDK and CDR2 SYGVNS. The length of the CDR3 is 13 residues. V lost 4 bases and J lost 5; bases outside the gene matches: 1.

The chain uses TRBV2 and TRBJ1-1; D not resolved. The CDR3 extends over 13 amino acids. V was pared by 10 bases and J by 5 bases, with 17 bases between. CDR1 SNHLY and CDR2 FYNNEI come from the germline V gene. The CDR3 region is CANTREGWTEAFF. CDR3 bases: TGTGCCAACACCCGGGAGGGATGGACTGAAGCTTTCTTT.

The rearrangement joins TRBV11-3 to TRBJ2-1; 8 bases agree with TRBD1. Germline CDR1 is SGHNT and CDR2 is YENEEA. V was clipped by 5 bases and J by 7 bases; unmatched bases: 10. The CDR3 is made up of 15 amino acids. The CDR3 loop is CASSEGDRGWNEQFF. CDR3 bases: TGTGCCAGCAGCGAGGGAGACAGGGGATGGAATGAGCAGTTCTTC.

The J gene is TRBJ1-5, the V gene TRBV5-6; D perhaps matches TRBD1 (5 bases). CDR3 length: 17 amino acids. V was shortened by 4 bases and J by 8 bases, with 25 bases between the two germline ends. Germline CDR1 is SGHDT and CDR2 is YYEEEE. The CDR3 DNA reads TGTGCCAGCAGCCAAAAGATTAGCCTGACGGGAGGGGAGCCCCAGCATTTT. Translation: CASSQKISLTGGEPQHF.

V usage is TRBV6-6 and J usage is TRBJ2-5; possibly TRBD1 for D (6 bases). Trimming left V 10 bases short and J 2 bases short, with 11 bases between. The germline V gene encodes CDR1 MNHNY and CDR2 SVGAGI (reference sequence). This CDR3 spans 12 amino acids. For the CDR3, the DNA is TGTGCCACCTGGACAGTACAAGAGACCCAGTACTTC. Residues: CATWTVQETQYF.

CDR3 sequence reads: CASSLAGGGSYNEQFF. As DNA, the CDR3 is TGTGCCAGCAGCTTGGCCGGGGGGGGCTCCTACAATGAGCAGTTCTTC. The chain links TRBV5-4 to TRBJ2-1; TRBD2 matches 8 bases. With V trimmed by 0 bases and J by 0 bases, 2 bases remained unmatched. CDR1 is SGHNT, CDR2 YYREEE, per germline (reference sequence). This CDR3 has 16 amino acids.

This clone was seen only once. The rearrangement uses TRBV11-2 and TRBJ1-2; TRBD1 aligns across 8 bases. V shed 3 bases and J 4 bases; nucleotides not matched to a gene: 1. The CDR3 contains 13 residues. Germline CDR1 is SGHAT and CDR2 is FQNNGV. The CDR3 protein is CASSFDRGYGYTF. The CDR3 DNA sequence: TGTGCCAGCAGCTTCGACAGGGGCTATGGCTACACCTTC.

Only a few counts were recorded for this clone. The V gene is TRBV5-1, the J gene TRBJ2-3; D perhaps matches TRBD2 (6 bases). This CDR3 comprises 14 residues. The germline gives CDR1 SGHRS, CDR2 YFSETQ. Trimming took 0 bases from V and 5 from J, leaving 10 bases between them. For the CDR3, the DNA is TGCGCCAGCAGCTTGGGGACTATTCAAGATACGCAGTATTTT. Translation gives CASSLGTIQDTQYF.

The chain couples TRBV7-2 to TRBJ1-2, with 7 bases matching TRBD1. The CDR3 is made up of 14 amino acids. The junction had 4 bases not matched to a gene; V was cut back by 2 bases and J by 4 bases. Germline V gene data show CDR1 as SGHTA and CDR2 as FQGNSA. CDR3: CASSLPGQLYGYTF. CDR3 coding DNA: TGTGCCAGCAGCTTACCGGGACAGCTCTATGGCTACACCTTC.